This T cell receptor beta chain is from a study of cytomegalovirus exposure and HLA in healthy donors (dated by TCRdb to the late 2010s). Background on the whole study: In an earlier analysis of 587 of the donors, about 270 Gb of sequence data and 120 million or so unique TCR beta sequences from 150 million to 200 million T cells were reported. An early release covering 550 to 700 HLA-typed donors comprised about 300 gigabases of sequencing data and about 90 million unique TCR sequences. Of the roughly 410 genotyped donors, roughly 76% were placed in the genetic ancestry cluster associated with self-reported Caucasian donors. The aim of the study was to test whether cataloging public T cell receptors could identify signatures of past pathogen exposure. Using immunosequencing, the study profiled T cell repertoires from around 680 subjects and related those repertoires to cytomegalovirus serostatus. Besides the first cohort of roughly 660 subjects, a separate validation cohort made up of 95 to 150 different subjects was used. The study combined high-throughput TCR immunosequencing, statistical association of individual TCRs with disease status, and machine learning to predict cytomegalovirus infection status. In a later analysis, previously published TCR beta repertoires from more than 500 donors were re-analyzed and high-resolution HLA genotyping was added so that TCR occurrence patterns could be studied. The later analysis used no new phenotypic data to find candidate immune exposures, relying instead on TCR beta sequences and their occurrence across donors. In an earlier analysis of roughly 540 of the donors, high-throughput TCR beta sequencing was used to judge whether each TCR beta V gene segment behaved as functional or pseudogenic. Donor age, sex, ethnicity and CMV serostatus were compiled alongside the repertoire data. A later genetic analysis took genome-wide SNP genotypes for 398 of the 666 donors and used that subset as a discovery cohort. All discovery cohort repertoires had been generated using a single sequencing platform. HLA typing included class I and class II loci at four-digit resolution. Typing coverage varied by locus: about 620-640 donors for A, B, C, DRB1 and DQB1; 500 to 550 for DQA1; nearly 610 for DPA1; roughly 470 for DPB1. Four to six DR-DQ haplotypes were handled as single units for association and clustering because linkage in the cohort was strong. Among 398 genotyped donors of the cohort, an average of around 240,000 unique TCR beta nucleotide sequences were sequenced per donor, roughly 18% of them non-productive. Here is what the overall study found, with its caveats: Because counts were too low, some 17 rarely observed V segments, including chromosome 9 orphons, were left out of the earlier analysis of 500 to 750 of the donors. A further reported finding was that TCR beta sequences accurately predicted the HLA-A and HLA-B alleles for most subjects in the first cohort. In an earlier analysis of a few hundred of the donors, most TCR beta V segments were observed in productive rearrangements about 90% or about 30% of the time, broadly matching IMGT annotations. According to a later genetic analysis, donors in an Asian-associated ancestry cluster had fewer N-insertions in productive TCRs than the roughly 670-donor mean. The presence/absence analyses assumed that sequencing depth was roughly uniform across donors, and that assumption may not be true. A later genetic analysis associated a missense DCLRE1C variant with V-gene and J-gene trimming of TCR beta chains, and an independent cohort replicated the association. A later analysis found that most CMV-associated TCR beta chains appeared HLA-restricted, with HLA associations seemingly driven largely by CMV exposure. This cohort had only TCR beta chains sequenced, and the lack of alpha or paired-chain data limited which features could be detected. According to a later analysis, TCR association rates differed among HLA loci, with DRB1 alleles showing the most associated TCRs and HLA-C alleles showing the fewest. Because the 87-base-pair reads could not distinguish some IMGT-functional V segments, including TRBV6-2 and TRBV6-3, those segments were excluded. Most TCR sequences were observed very rarely across donors, whereas some public TCRs were present in many individuals. The study gave a list of more than 150 TCR beta chains associated with cytomegalovirus. Linkage disequilibrium might explain the correlated functional status among segregating V segments, but an unknown experimental factor could not be excluded. When HLA alleles, especially DR and DQ, strongly co-occurred, TCR associations were difficult to assign to individual alleles. In a later analysis, HLA-associated TCR beta chains showed more clonal expansion and lower generation probabilities than non-associated chains that were equally common. A cluster of highly shared sequence variants was judged likely to be a technical artifact of the sequencing pipeline. HLA typing was unavailable for some donors at each locus, so association tests used only the typed subset. Several of the top co-occurrence clusters appeared to be linked to parvovirus B19, influenza, CMV and Epstein-Barr virus, according to a later analysis. The classifier was reported to diagnose cytomegalovirus status with high specificity and sensitivity in both the original and validation cohorts. According to the authors, the approach could potentially be generalized to other disease states and immunological phenotypes. For the cohort, immune exposure information was limited to CMV serostatus. In vitro tests confirmed that three of the cytomegalovirus-associated TCR beta chains recognize cytomegalovirus antigens. At a false discovery rate of 0.05, a later analysis linked 16,000 or so TCR beta sequences to specific HLA alleles.

The cohort was made up of about 610 healthy bone marrow donors. All cohort members were sampled while nominally healthy, although unrecorded immune exposures were likely present. The donor tested CMV seronegative, placing the donor among the 352 seronegative members of the cohort. Each donor provided a peripheral blood sample, and peripheral blood mononuclear cells were used for TCR beta sequencing. Genomic DNA extraction from the blood cell samples was performed with the Qiagen DNeasy Blood Extraction Kit. CDR1 LNHDA and CDR2 SQIVND are derived from the germline V gene (reference sequence). Its CDR3 holds 16 amino acids, cysteine through phenylalanine. Only CDR3 DNA remains: 48 bases, in frame from the first base. V is trimmed back by 8 bases and J by 5 bases, and the junction contains 17 bases that no gene match accounts for. This clone was observed a handful of times. Its antigen has not been determined. No clone much larger than this one lies a single base away; base qualities are absent.

To prepare the library, the immunoSEQ multiplex PCR assay was applied. For the multiplex PCR, a mixture combining 60 forward primers for TCR Vbeta segments and 13 reverse primers for TCR Jbeta segments was used. Amplification of the CDR3 region of rearranged TCR beta genes was performed with a multiplex PCR assay on genomic DNA. The Illumina HiSeq System was used to sequence the amplified TCR beta libraries as 87-base-pair reads. The paper's data handling went like this. In a later analysis, 77 million or so unique TCR beta chains were counted across the roughly 610 repertoires, and roughly 11 million of these chains were shared by at least two donors. Raw reads were error-corrected and collapsed into unique sequences with a nearest-neighbor algorithm that merged closely related sequences to remove PCR and sequencing errors. Alignment of CDR3 sequences to IMGT reference sequences was used to assign V, D and J gene segments. Each retained sequence needed at least a six-nucleotide match to both a V gene segment and a J gene segment. Rearrangements were classified as productive when the CDR3 lacked stop codons and remained in frame with V and J, and all other rearrangements were classified as non-productive. Following IMGT convention, CDR3 was defined as the stretch from the second conserved V-encoded cysteine up to the conserved J-encoded phenylalanine. Sequences without an unambiguous match to a single V gene segment were excluded from the earlier analysis of a few hundred of the donors. An earlier analysis of 587 of the donors classified V segments as functional when productive rearrangements were above 56.7% and as segregating when the standard deviation between donors was above 5%. A statistical classification framework was built for diagnosing cytomegalovirus status from the catalog of TCR beta chain sequences. V and J gene assignment, in a later analysis, came from comparing TCR nucleotide sequences with IMGT/GENE-DB human TR gene sequences. Using the TCRdist pipeline, a later analysis assigned CDR3 sequences along with most-parsimonious VDJ recombination scenarios. In a later analysis, each TCR beta chain was defined by its CDR3 amino acid sequence together with its V-gene family, and reads without a unique V-gene family were excluded. As a way to deal with suspected cross-contamination and a sequencing artifact, a later analysis dropped under 600 nucleotide sequences that were highly shared and had low generation probability. In a later analysis, a clonal expansion index for each public chain was calculated from normalized within-repertoire ranks of inferred template counts. A later analysis computed generation probabilities with a VDJ recombination model fitted to out-of-frame rearrangements, and checked the results against IGoR. In a later analysis, TCR-TCR, TCR-HLA and TCR-CMV co-occurrence was scored with hypergeometric tests, and a repertoire-size bias correction was applied to TCR pairs. False discovery rates were estimated in a later analysis by permuting HLA or CMV assignments 20 times. In a later analysis, co-occurring TCRs were grouped with DBSCAN, and TCRdist sequence similarity was added when clustering was performed within HLA-allele-positive subsets. Repertoires with fewer than 30,000 or more than 120,000 public chains were left out of co-occurrence clustering, as were about five repertoires with anomalous nucleotide sharing. Entries here come from immuneACCESS through TCRdb and include only in-frame sequences with V and J called. Some clones fail to appear in such tables; in the studies checked, an unresolved V gene covers under half of the shortfall, and the cause of the remainder is unknown. Clonal size and the V and J genes are those of that table, whereas D and trimming came from the DNA. This sample holds 100,000 to 150,000 clones; roughly 80% were observed only once. The top ten clonotypes cover around 3% of the sample.

This clonotype was obtained from a woman between 45 and 65 years old in good health and CMV-seronegative. The sequenced material came from PBMCs. The chain is assembled from TRBV19 and TRBJ1-2, with 7 bases in between that match TRBD1. The nucleotide sequence reads as follows: TGTGCCAGTCGAGCGCTCCGACAGGGTCTTTGGTATGGCTACACCTTC. The encoded protein is CASRALRQGLWYGYTF.